This entry is about one TCR beta chain. These data originate in a study of blood T cell repertoires in COVID-19. Study in general: Acute-phase and convalescent COVID-19 samples originated in the United States, Italy and Spain. PBMCs, B-cell-depleted T cells, or T cells were the source of the cDNA or gDNA that made up the material.

Authors' processing steps: Quantification of nucleated cells was approximated via reference gene primer amplification. Clones were sequenced by immunoSEQ multiplex PCR, and TCRdb holds only the in-frame ones, with some missing. V, J and clone size are those of that table, while D and trimming were read from the DNA. This repertoire shows roughly 220,000 clones, roughly 80% found once; its top ten account for roughly 21%. CDR3 length equals 14 residues. Looked up from germline, CDR1 is SGHRS and CDR2 is YFSETQ. V trimming: 4 bases; J trimming: 1 base; junction bases outside the gene matches: 3. Sequences were obtained from peripheral blood. The TCR comes from a man aged 25 to 40 with active or convalescent COVID-19. The rearrangement joins TRBV5-1 to TRBJ2-5, with 8 positions matching TRBD2. DNA of the CDR3: TGCGCCAGCAGCCCGAGCGGGGGCCAAGAGACCCAGTACTTC. Translating gives CASSPSGGQETQYF. The variable domain in full, completed from reference TRBV5-1 and TRBJ2-5, reads KAGVTQTPRYLIKTRGQQVTLSCSPISGHRSVSWYQQTPGQGLQFLFEYFSETQRNKGNFPGRFSGRQFSNSRSEMNVSTLELGDSALYLCASSPSGGQETQYFGPGTRLLVL.